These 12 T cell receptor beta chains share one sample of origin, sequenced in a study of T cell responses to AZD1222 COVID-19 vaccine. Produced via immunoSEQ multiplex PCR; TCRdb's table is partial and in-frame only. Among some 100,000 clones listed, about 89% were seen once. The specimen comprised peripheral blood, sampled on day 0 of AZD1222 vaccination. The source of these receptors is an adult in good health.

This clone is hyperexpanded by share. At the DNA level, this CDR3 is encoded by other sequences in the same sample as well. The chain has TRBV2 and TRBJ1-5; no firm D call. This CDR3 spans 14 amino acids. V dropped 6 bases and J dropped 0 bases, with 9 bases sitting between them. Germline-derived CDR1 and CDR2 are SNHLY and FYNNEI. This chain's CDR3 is CASSESYSNQPQHF. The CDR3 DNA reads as TGTGCCAGCAGCGAGTCTTATAGCAATCAGCCCCAGCATTTT.

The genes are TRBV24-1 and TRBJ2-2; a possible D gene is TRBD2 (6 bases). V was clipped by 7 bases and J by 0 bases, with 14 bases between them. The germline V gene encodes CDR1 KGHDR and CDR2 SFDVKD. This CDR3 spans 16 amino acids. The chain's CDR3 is CATRNGGAANTGELFF. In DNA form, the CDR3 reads TGTGCCACCAGAAACGGGGGAGCAGCGAACACCGGGGAGCTGTTTTTT.

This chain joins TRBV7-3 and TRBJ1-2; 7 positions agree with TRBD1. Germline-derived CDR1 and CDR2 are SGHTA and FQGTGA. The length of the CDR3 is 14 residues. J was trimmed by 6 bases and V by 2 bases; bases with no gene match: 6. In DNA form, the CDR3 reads TGTGCCAGCAGCTTAGGGTTAGGGGGCGATGGCTACACCTTC. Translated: CASSLGLGGDGYTF.

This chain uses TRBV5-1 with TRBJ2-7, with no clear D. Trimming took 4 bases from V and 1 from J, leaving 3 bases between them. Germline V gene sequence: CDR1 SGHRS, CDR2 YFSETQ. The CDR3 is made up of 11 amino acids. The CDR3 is CASSDSYEQYF. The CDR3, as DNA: TGCGCCAGCAGCGATTCCTACGAGCAGTACTTC.

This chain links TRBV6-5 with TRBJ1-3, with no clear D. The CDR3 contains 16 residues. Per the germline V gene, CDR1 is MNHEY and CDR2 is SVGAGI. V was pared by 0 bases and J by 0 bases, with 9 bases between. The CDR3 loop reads CASSYSESGSGNTIYF. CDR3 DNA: TGTGCCAGCAGTTACTCGGAGTCCGGCTCTGGAAACACCATATATTTT.

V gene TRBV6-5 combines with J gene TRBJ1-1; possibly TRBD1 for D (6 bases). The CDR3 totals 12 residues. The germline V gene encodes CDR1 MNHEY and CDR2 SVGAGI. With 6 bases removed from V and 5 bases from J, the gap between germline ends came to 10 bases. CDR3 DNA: TGTGCCAGCAGGGCAGGGGATACTGAAGCTTTCTTT. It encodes CASRAGDTEAFF.

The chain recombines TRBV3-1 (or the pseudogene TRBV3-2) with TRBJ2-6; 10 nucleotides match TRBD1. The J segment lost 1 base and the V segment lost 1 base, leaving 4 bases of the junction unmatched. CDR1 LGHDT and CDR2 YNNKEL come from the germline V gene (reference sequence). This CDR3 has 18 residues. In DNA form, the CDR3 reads TGTGCCAGCAGCCAAGGGGACAGGGGACTTTCTGGGGCCAACGTCCTGACTTTC. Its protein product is CASSQGDRGLSGANVLTF.

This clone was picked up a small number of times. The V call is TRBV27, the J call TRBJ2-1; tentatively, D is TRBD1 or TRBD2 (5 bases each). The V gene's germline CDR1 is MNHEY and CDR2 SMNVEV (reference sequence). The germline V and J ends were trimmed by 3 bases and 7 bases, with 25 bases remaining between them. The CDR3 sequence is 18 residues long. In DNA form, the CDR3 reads TGTGCCAGCAGTTTTGGCCTGAGACGAGGGGCCCATGCAAATGAGCAGTTCTTC. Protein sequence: CASSFGLRRGAHANEQFF.

In nucleotides, the CDR3 is TGCGCCAGCAGCTTGCGGCCACGAAACGGGGAGCTGTTTTTT. As protein: CASSLRPRNGELFF. The chain carries TRBV5-1 and TRBJ2-2; D is unresolved. This CDR3 is built from 14 residues. The V gene lost 1 base and the J gene lost 7 bases, with 11 bases spanning the gap. CDR1 and CDR2 from the germline V gene are SGHRS and YFSETQ.

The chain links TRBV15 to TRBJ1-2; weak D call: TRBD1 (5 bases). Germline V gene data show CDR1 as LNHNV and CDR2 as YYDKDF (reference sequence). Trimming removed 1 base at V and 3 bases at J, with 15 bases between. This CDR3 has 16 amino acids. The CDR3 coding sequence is TGTGCCACCAGCAGAGCGGCCTCGACAGTAGACTATGGCTACACCTTC. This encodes CATSRAASTVDYGYTF.

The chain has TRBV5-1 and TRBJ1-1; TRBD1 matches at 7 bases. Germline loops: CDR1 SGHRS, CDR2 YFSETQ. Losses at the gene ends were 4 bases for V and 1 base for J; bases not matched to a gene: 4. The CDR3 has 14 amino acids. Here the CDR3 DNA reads TGCGCCAGCAGCAGACAGGGTGGGAACACTGAAGCTTTCTTT. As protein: CASSRQGGNTEAFF.

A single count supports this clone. This CDR3 reads CASSLTFSTRTDTQYF. Written as DNA, the CDR3 is TGTGCCAGCAGCCTAACTTTCTCGACTCGCACAGATACGCAGTATTTT. This sequence joins TRBV7-2 and TRBJ2-3, with no clear D. CDR3 length: 16 residues. Germline CDR1 reads SGHTA; CDR2 reads FQGNSA. The germline V and J ends were trimmed by 5 bases and 1 base, with 16 bases remaining between them.